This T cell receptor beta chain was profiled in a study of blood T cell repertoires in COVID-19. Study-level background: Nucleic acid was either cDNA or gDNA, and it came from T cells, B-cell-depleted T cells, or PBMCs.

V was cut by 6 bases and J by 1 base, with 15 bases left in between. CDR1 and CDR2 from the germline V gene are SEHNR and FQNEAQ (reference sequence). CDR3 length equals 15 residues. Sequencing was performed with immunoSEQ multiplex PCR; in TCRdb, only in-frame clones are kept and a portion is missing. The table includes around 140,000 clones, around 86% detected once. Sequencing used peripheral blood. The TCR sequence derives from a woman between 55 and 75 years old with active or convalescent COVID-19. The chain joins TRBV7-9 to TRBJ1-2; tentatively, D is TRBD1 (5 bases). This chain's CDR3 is CASSLKGGVNYGYTF. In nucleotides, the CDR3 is TGTGCCAGCAGTTTAAAGGGAGGGGTTAACTATGGCTACACCTTC.